The following is a T cell receptor (beta chain) sequence with its context. Its cognate antigen is unknown. This sample is part of a study of OX40 agonist ivuxolimab in advanced cancers. The overall study: A history of anti-PD-1, anti-PD-L1 or anti-CTLA-4 therapy was acceptable, and around 36% had some. General study results and limits: Clonal expansion was seen in CD4+ and CD8+ blood T cells by week 6 at 0.1 to 3.0 mg/kg. Which antigen the expanded peripheral T cells recognized is unknown.

Germline assignment: CDR1 LNHDA and CDR2 SQIVND (reference sequence). The CDR3 runs to 13 residues. Trimming took 3 bases from V and 1 from J, leaving 7 bases between them. Repertoires were generated with immunoSEQ multiplex PCR, while TCRdb's copy carries only in-frame clones and drops some. This sample yields about 69,000 clones, of which approximately 90% are seen a single time; about 6% belongs to the top ten. Blood specimens came from baseline, cycle 4 day 1, and cycle 7 day 1. The chain joins TRBV19 to TRBJ2-7; the D is unclear. The receptor comes from an adult with an advanced solid tumor such as melanoma, head and neck, liver or kidney cancer. The sample consisted of CD4+ or CD8+ T cells sorted from blood, taken in a trial of the OX40 agonist ivuxolimab. The CDR3 DNA reads TGTGCCAGTAGTATCGACGGATCCTACGAGCAGTACTTC. Its protein product is CASSIDGSYEQYF.